This TCR beta chain was observed in a study of T cells in narcolepsy. General observations from the study: No autoreactive T cell clone sequences appeared in some memory CD4+ repertoires. Blood of same and different patients, but not healthy controls, reportedly held recurring autoreactive clonotypes.

The assay was immunoSEQ multiplex PCR, and TCRdb's table has in-frame clones only and misses some. The sample records about 34,000 clones, approximately 77% being singletons. Germline V gives CDR1 PRHDT, CDR2 FYEKMQ (reference sequence). Trimming took off 3 bases at V and 1 base at J, with 5 bases between the two ends. The CDR3 length is 13 residues. As concerns this clone: No antigen is known for it.

The sequence derives from a human donor in good health. The sequencing input was memory (CD45RA-) CD4+ T cells from blood. V gene TRBV13 combines with J gene TRBJ2-3; D uncertain. The CDR3 nucleotides are TGTGCCAGCAGCTTCTCTGGCACAGATACGCAGTATTTT. Translated: CASSFSGTDTQYF.